This is a list of T cell receptor beta chains from one sample in a study of CD4 and CD8 cells across lung adenocarcinoma regions. TCRdb reanalysed the PCR reads using MiXCR and keeps one entry per CDR3 protein. The table records approximately 17,000 distinct CDR3 sequences, roughly 46% of them present only once. The sample consisted of CD4+ T cells from the margin of a lung tumor. The receptors stem from a male donor with lung adenocarcinoma. The CD4 and CD8 labels of this study may be unreliable. CDR3s include the opening cysteine and the closing phenylalanine or tryptophan. Fields, in order: D gene, J gene, clone size, V gene, CDR3 protein, CDR3 DNA. A D gene is named only where the DNA matches it firmly. The size field is filled for only some rows; it gives once, few, many or a size class.

D gene: NA; J gene: TRBJ2-7; clone size: many; V gene: TRBV6-1; CDR3 protein: CASSEETASSYEQYF; CDR3 DNA: TGTGCCAGCAGTGAGGAGACAGCCAGCTCCTACGAGCAGTACTTC
D gene: TRBD2; J gene: TRBJ2-4; clone size: few; V gene: TRBV27; CDR3 protein: CASSPGRLASGKDTQYF; CDR3 DNA: TGTGCCAGCAGTCCTGGCCGACTAGCTTCTGGGAAAGACACTCAGTACTTT
D gene: TRBD1; J gene: TRBJ2-2; clone size: many; V gene: TRBV4-1; CDR3 protein: CASSQGGFGTENTGELFF; CDR3 DNA: TGCGCCAGCAGCCAAGGAGGGTTTGGGACAGAGAACACCGGGGAGCTGTTTTTT
D gene: NA; J gene: TRBJ2-4; clone size: many; V gene: TRBV11-2; CDR3 protein: CASSTQGGNIQYF; CDR3 DNA: TGTGCCAGCAGTACCCAAGGGGGAAACATTCAGTACTTC
D gene: NA; J gene: TRBJ2-7; clone size: few; V gene: TRBV27; CDR3 protein: CASSPAAAYEQYF; CDR3 DNA: TGTGCCAGCAGTCCCGCAGCTGCGTACGAGCAGTACTTC
D gene: NA; J gene: TRBJ2-3; clone size: NA; V gene: TRBV4-1; CDR3 protein: CAGRLGGREQETQYF; CDR3 DNA: TGCGCCGGGAGGCTCGGGGGCCGGGAGCAAGAGACGCAGTACTTT
D gene: NA; J gene: TRBJ1-2; clone size: NA; V gene: TRBV6-5; CDR3 protein: CASSYRGGYGYTF; CDR3 DNA: TGTGCCAGCAGTTACAGGGGCGGGTATGGCTACACCTTC
D gene: TRBD2; J gene: TRBJ2-1; clone size: many; V gene: TRBV7-6; CDR3 protein: CASSPGATSGGLNNEQFF; CDR3 DNA: TGTGCCAGCAGCCCGGGGGCGACTAGCGGGGGTCTAAACAATGAGCAGTTCTTC
D gene: TRBD2; J gene: TRBJ2-1; clone size: many; V gene: TRBV10-3; CDR3 protein: CATIFGGSYNEQFF; CDR3 DNA: TGTGCCACGATCTTCGGCGGGAGCTACAATGAGCAGTTCTTC
D gene: NA; J gene: TRBJ2-1; clone size: NA; V gene: TRBV7-2; CDR3 protein: CASSFSTVNEQFF; CDR3 DNA: TGTGCCAGCAGCTTCTCAACGGTCAATGAGCAGTTCTTC
D gene: NA; J gene: TRBJ1-5; clone size: NA; V gene: TRBV6-2/TRBV6-3; CDR3 protein: CASTGTGVPQHF; CDR3 DNA: TGTGCCAGCACCGGGACCGGTGTGCCCCAGCATTTT
D gene: NA; J gene: TRBJ2-3; clone size: many; V gene: TRBV14; CDR3 protein: CASSRGGSTDTQYF; CDR3 DNA: TGTGCCAGCAGCCGAGGGGGAAGCACAGATACGCAGTATTTT
D gene: TRBD1; J gene: TRBJ2-7; clone size: NA; V gene: TRBV27; CDR3 protein: CASSEQGPYEQYF; CDR3 DNA: TGTGCCAGCTCCGAACAGGGGCCCTACGAGCAGTACTTC
D gene: TRBD2; J gene: TRBJ2-4; clone size: NA; V gene: TRBV6-1; CDR3 protein: CAGIGGGHWDIQYF; CDR3 DNA: TGTGCGGGCATCGGGGGGGGTCATTGGGACATTCAGTACTTC
D gene: NA; J gene: TRBJ1-3; clone size: NA; V gene: TRBV11-2; CDR3 protein: CASAQGWGNTIYF; CDR3 DNA: TGTGCCAGTGCCCAGGGCTGGGGAAACACCATATATTTT
D gene: NA; J gene: TRBJ2-5; clone size: NA; V gene: TRBV4-1; CDR3 protein: CASTGLGGRDQETQYF; CDR3 DNA: TGCGCCAGCACGGGCCTAGGGGGACGCGACCAAGAGACCCAGTACTTT
D gene: TRBD1; J gene: TRBJ2-5; clone size: NA; V gene: TRBV10-3; CDR3 protein: CAISEIETGLRETQYF; CDR3 DNA: TGTGCCATCAGTGAGATCGAGACAGGGCTAAGGGAGACCCAGTACTTC
D gene: NA; J gene: TRBJ1-6; clone size: once; V gene: TRBV7-2; CDR3 protein: CASSTGTTTYEQHF; CDR3 DNA: TGTGCCAGCAGCACGGGGACAACTACCTACGAGCAGCACTTT
D gene: TRBD2; J gene: TRBJ2-1; clone size: NA; V gene: TRBV5-4; CDR3 protein: CASRRGVAGGPETQFF; CDR3 DNA: TGTGCCAGCAGACGGGGGGTAGCGGGAGGGCCAGAGACCCAGTTCTTC
D gene: NA; J gene: TRBJ2-1; clone size: NA; V gene: TRBV4-2; CDR3 protein: CASSQGTGARHEQFF; CDR3 DNA: TGTGCCAGCAGCCAAGGGACCGGGGCTAGGCATGAGCAGTTCTTC
D gene: NA; J gene: TRBJ2-4; clone size: NA; V gene: TRBV6-1; CDR3 protein: CASRQSLAKNIQYF; CDR3 DNA: TGTGCCAGCAGACAGAGTTTAGCCAAAAACATTCAGTACTTC
D gene: NA; J gene: TRBJ2-1; clone size: many; V gene: TRBV10-1; CDR3 protein: CASSERGSSYNEQFF; CDR3 DNA: TGCGCCAGCAGTGAGAGGGGGAGCTCCTACAATGAGCAGTTCTTC
D gene: NA; J gene: TRBJ2-7; clone size: NA; V gene: TRBV6-5; CDR3 protein: CASSYGGLGYEQYF; CDR3 DNA: TGTGCCAGCAGTTACGGAGGTCTTGGCTACGAGCAGTACTTC
D gene: NA; J gene: TRBJ2-5; clone size: many; V gene: TRBV30; CDR3 protein: CAWSLTGNQQYF; CDR3 DNA: TGTGCCTGGAGCCTCACAGGGAATCAGCAGTACTTC
D gene: NA; J gene: TRBJ2-3; clone size: NA; V gene: TRBV4-1; CDR3 protein: CACSVTGLCVKDIQYF; CDR3 DNA: TGCGCCTGCAGCGTGACGGGGCTGTGTGTCAAAGATATTCAGTATTTT
D gene: TRBD2; J gene: TRBJ2-5; clone size: medium-sized; V gene: TRBV7-6; CDR3 protein: CASSPLLASGQETQYF; CDR3 DNA: TGTGCCAGCAGCCCATTGTTGGCTAGCGGACAAGAGACCCAGTACTTC
D gene: TRBD2; J gene: TRBJ2-5; clone size: few; V gene: TRBV7-3; CDR3 protein: CASSLNGWGGETQYF; CDR3 DNA: TGTGCCAGCAGCTTAAATGGCTGGGGAGGGGAGACCCAGTACTTC
D gene: NA; J gene: TRBJ2-4; clone size: NA; V gene: TRBV27; CDR3 protein: CASSFMGPRAKNIQYF; CDR3 DNA: TGTGCCAGCAGTTTCATGGGGCCACGAGCCAAAAATATTCAGTACTTT
D gene: NA; J gene: TRBJ2-3; clone size: NA; V gene: TRBV27; CDR3 protein: CASSLVGPAAKNIQYF; CDR3 DNA: TGTGCCAGCAGTTTAGTGGGGCCGGCCGCCAAAAATATTCAGTATTTT
D gene: NA; J gene: TRBJ1-2; clone size: NA; V gene: TRBV20-1; CDR3 protein: CSARDPSYDGYTF; CDR3 DNA: TGCAGTGCTAGAGATCCGAGTTACGATGGCTACACCTTC
D gene: TRBD1; J gene: TRBJ2-5; clone size: NA; V gene: TRBV6-1; CDR3 protein: CASSADRGETQYF; CDR3 DNA: TGTGCCAGCAGTGCGGACAGGGGAGAGACCCAGTACTTC
D gene: NA; J gene: TRBJ2-2; clone size: NA; V gene: TRBV27; CDR3 protein: CASIKRIDTGELFF; CDR3 DNA: TGTGCCAGCATTAAAAGGATCGACACCGGGGAGCTGTTTTTT
D gene: TRBD2; J gene: TRBJ2-3; clone size: many; V gene: TRBV6-1; CDR3 protein: CASSGLAGDTDTQYF; CDR3 DNA: TGTGCCAGCAGTGGACTAGCGGGAGACACAGATACGCAGTATTTT
D gene: TRBD1; J gene: TRBJ2-7; clone size: few; V gene: TRBV6-1; CDR3 protein: CASKGALLDEQYF; CDR3 DNA: TGTGCCAGCAAGGGGGCCCTTTTGGACGAGCAGTACTTC
D gene: NA; J gene: TRBJ2-1; clone size: many; V gene: TRBV30; CDR3 protein: CACHRRDEQFF; CDR3 DNA: TGTGCCTGTCACCGTAGGGATGAGCAGTTCTTC
D gene: NA; J gene: TRBJ1-5; clone size: NA; V gene: TRBV28; CDR3 protein: CASSLDNNQPQHF; CDR3 DNA: TGTGCCAGCAGTTTGGACAACAATCAGCCCCAGCATTTT
D gene: TRBD1; J gene: TRBJ2-7; clone size: many; V gene: TRBV5-1; CDR3 protein: CASSFAGTGSSYEQYF; CDR3 DNA: TGCGCCAGCAGCTTTGCCGGGACAGGGAGCTCCTACGAGCAGTACTTC
D gene: NA; J gene: TRBJ2-3; clone size: NA; V gene: TRBV10-1; CDR3 protein: CASSRTGAQDTQYF; CDR3 DNA: TGCGCCAGCAGTAGGACGGGAGCGCAAGATACGCAGTATTTT
D gene: NA; J gene: TRBJ1-2; clone size: many; V gene: TRBV6-1; CDR3 protein: CASSERQGLDGYTF; CDR3 DNA: TGTGCCAGCAGTGAAAGGCAGGGGTTGGATGGCTACACCTTC
D gene: TRBD2; J gene: TRBJ2-2; clone size: many; V gene: TRBV11-2; CDR3 protein: CASSLRVPSGTHTGELFF; CDR3 DNA: TGTGCCAGCAGCTTACGGGTCCCTAGCGGGACACACACCGGGGAGCTGTTTTTT
D gene: TRBD2; J gene: TRBJ2-4; clone size: NA; V gene: TRBV6-1; CDR3 protein: CAGSGGGGQDIQYF; CDR3 DNA: TGTGCGGGCAGCGGGGGCGGGGGTCAGGACATCCAGTACTTC
D gene: NA; J gene: TRBJ2-1; clone size: few; V gene: TRBV9; CDR3 protein: CASSASYRDYNEQFF; CDR3 DNA: TGTGCCAGCAGCGCCTCTTACCGGGACTACAATGAGCAGTTCTTC